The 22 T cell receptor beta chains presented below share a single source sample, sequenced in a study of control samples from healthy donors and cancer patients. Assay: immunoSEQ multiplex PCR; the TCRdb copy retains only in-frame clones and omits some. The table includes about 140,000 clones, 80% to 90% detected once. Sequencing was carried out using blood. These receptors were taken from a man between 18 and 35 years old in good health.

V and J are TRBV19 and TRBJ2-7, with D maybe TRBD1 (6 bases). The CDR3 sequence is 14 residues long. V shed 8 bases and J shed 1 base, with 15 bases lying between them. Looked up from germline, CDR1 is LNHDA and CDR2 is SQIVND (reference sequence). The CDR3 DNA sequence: TGTGCCAGTCGTCTGCGGACAGAATCCTACGAGCAGTACTTC. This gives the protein CASRLRTESYEQYF. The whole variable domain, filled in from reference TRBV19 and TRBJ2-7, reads DGGITQSPKYLFRKEGQNVTLSCEQNLNHDAMYWYRQDPGQGLRLIYYSQIVNDFQKGDIAEGYSVSREKKESFPLTVTSAQKNPTAFYLCASRLRTESYEQYFGPGTRLTVT.

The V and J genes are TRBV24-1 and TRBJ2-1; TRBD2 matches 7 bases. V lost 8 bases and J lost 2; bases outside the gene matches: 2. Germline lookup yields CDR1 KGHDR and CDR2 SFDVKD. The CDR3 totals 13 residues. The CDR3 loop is CATKSGAYNEQFF. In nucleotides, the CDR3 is TGTGCCACCAAGAGCGGGGCCTACAATGAGCAGTTCTTC.

CDR3 bases: TGCGCCAGCAGCCCAGGGGCAATCTCAAGCACAGATACGCAGTATTTT. This encodes CASSPGAISSTDTQYF. This rearrangement joins TRBV5-1 to TRBJ2-3, with D tentatively TRBD1 (6 bases). Germline lookup yields CDR1 SGHRS and CDR2 YFSETQ. CDR3 size: 16 residues. V was trimmed by 4 bases and J by 0 bases, leaving 15 bases between them.

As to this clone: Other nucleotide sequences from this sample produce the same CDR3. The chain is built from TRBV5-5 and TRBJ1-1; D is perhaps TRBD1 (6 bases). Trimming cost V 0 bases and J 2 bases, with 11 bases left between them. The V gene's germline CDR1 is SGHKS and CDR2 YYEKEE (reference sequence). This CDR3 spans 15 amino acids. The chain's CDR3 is CASSLERTANTEAFF. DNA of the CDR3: TGTGCCAGCAGCTTGGAGCGGACAGCCAACACTGAAGCTTTCTTT.

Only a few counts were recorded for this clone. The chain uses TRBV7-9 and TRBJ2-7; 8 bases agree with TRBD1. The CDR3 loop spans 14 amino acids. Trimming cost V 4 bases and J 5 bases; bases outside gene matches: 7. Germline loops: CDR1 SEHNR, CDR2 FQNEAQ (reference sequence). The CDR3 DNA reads TGTGCCAGCAGCTGGACAGGGCTAAGCAACGAGCAGTACTTC. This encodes CASSWTGLSNEQYF.

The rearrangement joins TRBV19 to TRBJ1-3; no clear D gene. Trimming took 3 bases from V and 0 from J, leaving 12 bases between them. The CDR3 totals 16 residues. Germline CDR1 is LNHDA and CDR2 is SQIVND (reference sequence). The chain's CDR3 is CASSIYSESSGNTIYF. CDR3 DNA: TGTGCCAGTAGTATCTACTCCGAGAGCTCTGGAAACACCATATATTTT.

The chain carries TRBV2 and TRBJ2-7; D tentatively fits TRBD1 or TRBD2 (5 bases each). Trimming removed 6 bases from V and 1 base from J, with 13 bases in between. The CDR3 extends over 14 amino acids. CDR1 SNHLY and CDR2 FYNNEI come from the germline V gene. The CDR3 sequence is CASRVGTASYEQYF. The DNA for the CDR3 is TGTGCCAGCAGGGTCGGGACGGCATCCTACGAGCAGTACTTC.

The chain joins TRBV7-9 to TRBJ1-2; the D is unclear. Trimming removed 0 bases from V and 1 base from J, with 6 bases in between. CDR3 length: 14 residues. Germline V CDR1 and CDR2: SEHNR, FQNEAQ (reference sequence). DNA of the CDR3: TGTGCCAGCAGCTTAGCGTCCGATAACTATGGCTACACCTTC. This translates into CASSLASDNYGYTF. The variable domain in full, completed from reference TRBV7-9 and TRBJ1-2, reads DTGVSQNPRHKITKRGQNVTFRCDPISEHNRLYWYRQTLGQGPEFLTYFQNEAQLEKSRLLSDRFSAERPKGSFSTLEIQRTEQGDSAMYLCASSLASDNYGYTFGSGTRLTVV.

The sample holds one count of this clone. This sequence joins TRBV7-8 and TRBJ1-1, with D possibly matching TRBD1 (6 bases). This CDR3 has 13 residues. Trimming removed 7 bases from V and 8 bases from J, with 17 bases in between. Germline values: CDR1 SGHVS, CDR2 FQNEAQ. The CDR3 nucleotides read TGTGCCAGCACCAGAAGGGGGGCTCTCGAAGCTTTCTTT. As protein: CASTRRGALEAFF.

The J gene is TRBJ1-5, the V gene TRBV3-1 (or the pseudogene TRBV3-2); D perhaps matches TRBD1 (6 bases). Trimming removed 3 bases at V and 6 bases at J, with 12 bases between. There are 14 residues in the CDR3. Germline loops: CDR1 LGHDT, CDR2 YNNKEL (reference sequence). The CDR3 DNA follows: TGTGCCAGCAGCCAGGGGGCGATAGCTCAGCCCCAGCATTTT. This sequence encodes CASSQGAIAQPQHF.

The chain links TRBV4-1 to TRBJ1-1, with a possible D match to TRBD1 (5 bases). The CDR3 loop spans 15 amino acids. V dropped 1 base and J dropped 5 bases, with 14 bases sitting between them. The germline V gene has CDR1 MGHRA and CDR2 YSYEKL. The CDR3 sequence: CASSQVLGPGTEAFF. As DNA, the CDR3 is TGCGCCAGCAGCCAAGTTCTGGGACCGGGGACTGAAGCTTTCTTT.

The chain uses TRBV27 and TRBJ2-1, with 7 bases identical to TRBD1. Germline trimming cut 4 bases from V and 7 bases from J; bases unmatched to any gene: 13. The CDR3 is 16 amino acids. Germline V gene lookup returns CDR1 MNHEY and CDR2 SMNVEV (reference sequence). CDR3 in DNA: TGTGCCAGCAGTTCCCTGGGGGCAGGGGGTTTTAATGAGCAGTTCTTC. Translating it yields CASSSLGAGGFNEQFF.

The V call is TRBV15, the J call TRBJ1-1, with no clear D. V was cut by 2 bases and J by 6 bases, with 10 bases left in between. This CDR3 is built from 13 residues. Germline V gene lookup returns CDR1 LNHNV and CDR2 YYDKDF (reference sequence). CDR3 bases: TGTGCCACCAGCAGATCGGGGTCCCCTGAAGCTTTCTTT. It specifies CATSRSGSPEAFF.

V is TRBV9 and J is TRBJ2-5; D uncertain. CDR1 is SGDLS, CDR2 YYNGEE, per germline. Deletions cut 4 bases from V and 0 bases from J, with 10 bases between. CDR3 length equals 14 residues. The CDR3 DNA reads TGTGCCAGCAGCTCCCCGGCAGACCAAGAGACCCAGTACTTC. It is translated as CASSSPADQETQYF.

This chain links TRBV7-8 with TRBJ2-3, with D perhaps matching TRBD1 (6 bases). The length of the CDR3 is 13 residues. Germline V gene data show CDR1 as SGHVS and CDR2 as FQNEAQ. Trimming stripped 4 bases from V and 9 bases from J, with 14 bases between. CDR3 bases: TGTGCCAGCAGCTGGGACAACCGAGAGACGCAGTATTTT. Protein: CASSWDNRETQYF.

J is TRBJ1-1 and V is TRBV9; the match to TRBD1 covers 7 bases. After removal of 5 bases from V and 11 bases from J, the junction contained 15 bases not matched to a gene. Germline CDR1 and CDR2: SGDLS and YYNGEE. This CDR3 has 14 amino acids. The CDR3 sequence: CASSHQGEGAQAFF. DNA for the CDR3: TGTGCCAGCAGTCACCAAGGTGAGGGGGCCCAGGCTTTCTTT.

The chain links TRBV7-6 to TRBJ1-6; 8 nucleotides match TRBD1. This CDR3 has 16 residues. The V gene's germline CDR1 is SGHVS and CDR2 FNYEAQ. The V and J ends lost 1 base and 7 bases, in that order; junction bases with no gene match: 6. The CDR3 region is CASSLGGQGANSPLHF. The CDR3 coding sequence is TGTGCCAGCAGCTTAGGAGGACAGGGCGCCAATTCACCCCTCCACTTT.

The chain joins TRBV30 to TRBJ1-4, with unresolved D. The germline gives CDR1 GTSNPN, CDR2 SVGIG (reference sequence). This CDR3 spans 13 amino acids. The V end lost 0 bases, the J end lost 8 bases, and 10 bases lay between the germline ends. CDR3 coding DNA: TGTGCCTGGAGTGTACTCCCCCTAGAAAAACTGTTTTTT. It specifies CAWSVLPLEKLFF.

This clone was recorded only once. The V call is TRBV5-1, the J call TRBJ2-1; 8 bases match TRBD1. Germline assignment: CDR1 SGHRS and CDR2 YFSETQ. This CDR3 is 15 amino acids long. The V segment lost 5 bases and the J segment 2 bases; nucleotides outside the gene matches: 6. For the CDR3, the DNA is TGCGCCAGCAGAACCGGGACAGGACCCTACAATGAGCAGTTCTTC. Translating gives CASRTGTGPYNEQFF.

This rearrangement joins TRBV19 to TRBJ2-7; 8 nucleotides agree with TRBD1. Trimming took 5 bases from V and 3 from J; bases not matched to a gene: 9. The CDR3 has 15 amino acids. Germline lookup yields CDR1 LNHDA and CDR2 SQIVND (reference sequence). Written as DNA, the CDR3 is TGTGCCAGTAGTCACCCGGGTGGACAGGGCTACGAGCAGTACTTC. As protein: CASSHPGGQGYEQYF.

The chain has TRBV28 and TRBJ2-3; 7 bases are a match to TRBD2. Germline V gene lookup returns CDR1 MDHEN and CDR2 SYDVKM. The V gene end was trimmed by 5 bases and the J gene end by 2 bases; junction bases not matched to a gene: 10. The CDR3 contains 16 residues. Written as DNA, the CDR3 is TGTGCCAGCAGTCGAGAGCTAGCGGCCGACACAGATACGCAGTATTTT. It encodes CASSRELAADTDTQYF.

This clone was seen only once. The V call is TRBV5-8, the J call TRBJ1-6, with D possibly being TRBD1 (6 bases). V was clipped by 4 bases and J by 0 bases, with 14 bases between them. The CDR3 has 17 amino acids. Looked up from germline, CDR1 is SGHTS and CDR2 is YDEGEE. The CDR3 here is CASSTPDRSSYNSPLHF. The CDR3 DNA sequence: TGTGCCAGCAGCACCCCGGACAGAAGCTCCTATAATTCACCCCTCCACTTT.